Listed below are T cell receptor beta chains from one sample, sequenced in a study of shared clonotypes between healthy human individuals. Profiled with immunoSEQ multiplex PCR; TCRdb holds only in-frame clones, not every one. The table shows 2 million to 2.5 million clones, with approximately 93% occurring only once. Sequencing was carried out using naive CD4+ T cells from PBMCs. The receptors derive from a man younger than 35 in good health. Some clones in this sample may be carry-over from other donors' samples. The CDR3 runs from the conserved cysteine through the conserved F or W. D genes are given only for firm matches. Rows may omit the clone size; those that give it use once, few, many or a size class.

TRBV28	.	.	TRBJ2-4	CASRTGKNIQYF	TGTGCCAGCAGGACGGGAAAAAACATTCAGTACTTC
TRBV28	.	.	TRBJ2-1	CASSNRAYRDNEQFF	TGTGCCAGCAGTAACAGGGCGTACAGGGACAATGAGCAGTTCTTC
TRBV28	.	TRBD2	TRBJ2-1	CASSLAGQAHEQFF	TGTGCCAGCAGCCTAGCGGGACAAGCCCATGAGCAGTTCTTC
TRBV28	.	TRBD2	TRBJ2-5	CASSILAGGRETQYF	TGTGCCAGCAGTATATTAGCGGGAGGAAGAGAGACCCAGTACTTC
TRBV11-2	.	.	TRBJ2-1	CASSPPFYNEQFF	TGTGCCAGCAGTCCTCCTTTCTACAATGAGCAGTTCTTC
TRBV15	.	TRBD2	TRBJ2-5	CATSRVGLGASGRPEETQYF	TGTGCCACCAGCAGAGTTGGATTGGGGGCTAGCGGGAGGCCCGAAGAGACCCAGTACTTC
TRBV2	.	.	TRBJ2-3	CASSELRGSTDTQYF	TGTGCCAGCAGTGAACTTCGGGGTAGCACAGATACGCAGTATTTT
TRBV21-1	.	.	TRBJ1-2	CASSNWAIDGYTF	TGTGCCAGCAGCAATTGGGCGATCGATGGCTACACCTTC
TRBV5-1	.	.	TRBJ2-2	CASIRGNTGELFF	TGCGCCAGCATACGGGGAAACACCGGGGAGCTGTTTTTT
TRBV28	.	.	TRBJ1-1	CASSLGGYRGGAFF	TGTGCCAGCAGTTTGGGTGGTTATCGAGGCGGAGCTTTCTTT
TRBV7-2	.	TRBD2	TRBJ2-3	CASSRGSGGSTDTQYF	TGTGCCAGCAGCCGAGGTAGCGGGGGTAGCACAGATACGCAGTATTTT
TRBV28	.	TRBD2	TRBJ2-5	CASSSLTSGRSQTQYF	TGTGCCAGCAGTTCCTTGACTAGCGGGCGTTCCCAGACCCAGTACTTC
TRBV10-2	once	.	TRBJ2-5	CASSSSQTQYF	TGCGCCAGCAGTTCCTCCCAGACCCAGTACTTC
TRBV7-3	.	TRBD2	TRBJ2-1	CASSLSGSRDNEQFF	TGTGCCAGCAGCCTAAGCGGGAGTCGCGACAATGAGCAGTTCTTC
TRBV6-1	.	.	TRBJ2-3	CASSAMSTDTQYF	TGTGCCAGCAGTGCCATGAGCACAGATACGCAGTATTTT
TRBV7-8	.	.	TRBJ1-2	CASSHRLGGAYGYTF	TGTGCCAGCAGCCACCGACTGGGGGGTGCCTATGGCTACACCTTC
TRBV5-1	.	TRBD1	TRBJ2-2	CASSLGQGGPGELFF	TGCGCCAGCAGCTTGGGACAGGGGGGACCCGGGGAGCTGTTTTTT
TRBV12-5	.	.	TRBJ2-3	CASGGAATDTQYF	TGTGCTAGTGGAGGGGCTGCGACAGATACGCAGTATTTT
TRBV5-4	.	.	TRBJ1-2	CASSLWGPNYGYTF	TGTGCCAGCAGCTTGTGGGGGCCTAACTATGGCTACACCTTC
TRBV10-2	.	TRBD1	TRBJ2-6	CASSPQGITGANVLTF	TGCGCCAGCAGCCCACAGGGGATCACCGGGGCCAACGTCCTGACTTTC
TRBV18	.	TRBD2	TRBJ2-3	CASSTAGGPDDTQYF	TGTGCCAGTTCGACAGCGGGAGGGCCGGATGATACGCAGTATTTT
TRBV5-1	.	.	TRBJ2-3	CASSLGPPDTQYF	TGCGCCAGCAGCTTGGGCCCCCCAGATACGCAGTATTTT